The next 27 T cell receptor beta chains were all read from a single sample in a study of shared clonotypes between healthy human individuals. The protocol was immunoSEQ multiplex PCR, while the TCRdb copy is restricted to in-frame clones and leaves out a portion. The repertoire holds approximately 1.5 million clones, with around 98.5% as singletons. The sample consisted of naive CD4+ T cells sorted from blood. Subset specified: CD45RA+ positively selected. All receptors come from a man aged 30 to 39 in good health.

Of note for this clone: Different DNA sequences within this sample yield the same CDR3. The chain employs TRBV30 and TRBJ2-7, with 8 bases that match TRBD1. The CDR3 runs to 12 residues. V lost 4 bases to trimming and J lost 4 bases; unmatched junction nucleotides: 3. The germline V gene has CDR1 GTSNPN and CDR2 SVGIG (reference sequence). The CDR3 sequence is CAWTGGSYEQYF. CDR3 sequence (DNA): TGTGCCTGGACAGGGGGCTCTTACGAGCAGTACTTC.

V gene TRBV29-1 combines with J gene TRBJ2-1; TRBD2 matches 12 bases. The CDR3 has 15 residues. The germline CDR1 and CDR2 sequences are SQVTM and ANQGSEA. The V and J ends lost 6 bases and 5 bases, in that order; junction bases with no gene match: 8. The CDR3 sequence is CSVGTSGQINNEQFF. For the CDR3, the DNA is TGCAGCGTCGGGACTAGCGGGCAGATAAACAATGAGCAGTTCTTC.

The chain recombines TRBV15 with TRBJ2-1; a weak D match, TRBD2 (7 bases). V was clipped by 0 bases and J by 5 bases, with 11 bases between them. The germline CDR1 and CDR2 sequences are LNHNV and YYDKDF (reference sequence). CDR3 size: 15 residues. The CDR3 loop is CATSREGGDHNEQFF. CDR3 in DNA: TGTGCCACCAGCAGAGAAGGGGGGGACCACAATGAGCAGTTCTTC.

This sequence joins TRBV5-4 and TRBJ2-1, with TRBD2 identical over 9 bases. V lost 4 bases and J lost 10; bases outside the gene matches: 12. The germline CDR1 and CDR2 sequences are SGHNT and YYREEE (reference sequence). The CDR3 contains 15 residues. The CDR3 loop is CASSLWGGRAREQFF. CDR3 coding DNA: TGTGCCAGCAGCCTCTGGGGCGGGAGGGCAAGAGAGCAGTTCTTC.

The gene calls are TRBV29-1 and TRBJ1-1, with 7 bases matching TRBD1. CDR1 and CDR2 (germline): SQVTM, ANQGSEA. V was clipped by 2 bases and J by 2 bases; unmatched bases: 5. This CDR3 has 14 amino acids. CDR3 protein: CSVEWGQPNTEAFF. Written as DNA, the CDR3 is TGCAGCGTTGAATGGGGACAGCCAAACACTGAAGCTTTCTTT.

The chain is built from TRBV6-1 and TRBJ2-3; D gene unclear. V lost 4 bases, J lost 4 bases, and 15 bases lay in between. The CDR3 is 15 residues long. The germline gives CDR1 MNHNS, CDR2 SASEGT. The CDR3 is CASSATTPSADTQYF. CDR3 coding DNA: TGTGCCAGCAGTGCCACGACCCCCTCCGCAGATACGCAGTATTTT.

This chain joins TRBV15 and TRBJ2-3; no definite D call. The germline V gene encodes CDR1 LNHNV and CDR2 YYDKDF (reference sequence). This CDR3 region has 13 residues. The V and J ends lost 7 bases and 0 bases respectively, with 8 bases between them. CDR3 DNA sequence: TGTGCCACCAAACTCGACAGCACAGATACGCAGTATTTT. Protein sequence: CATKLDSTDTQYF.

This sequence joins TRBV28 and TRBJ2-7; 9 positions agree with TRBD2. The length of the CDR3 is 14 residues. CDR1 is MDHEN, CDR2 SYDVKM, per germline. V was pared by 2 bases and J by 7 bases, with 6 bases of the junction left unmatched. The DNA of the CDR3 is TGTGCCAGCAGTTTACTAGCGGGATCCTGGGAGCAGTACTTC. It encodes CASSLLAGSWEQYF.

The chain couples TRBV28 to TRBJ2-5, with D maybe TRBD2 (6 bases). This CDR3 is 13 amino acids long. V lost 5 bases and J 1 base, leaving 8 bases between the germline ends. Germline values: CDR1 MDHEN, CDR2 SYDVKM. In DNA form, the CDR3 reads TGTGCCAGCAGTGCGGGGATCCAAGAGACCCAGTACTTC. Translating it yields CASSAGIQETQYF. Drawing the rest from reference TRBV28 and TRBJ2-5, the complete variable domain is DVKVTQSSRYLVKRTGEKVFLECVQDMDHENMFWYRQDPGLGLRLIYFSYDVKMKEKGDIPEGYSVSREKKERFSLILESASTNQTSMYLCASSAGIQETQYFGPGTRLLVL.

This clone has a single count. The rearrangement uses TRBV11-2 and TRBJ2-5, with D perhaps assigned TRBD1 or TRBD2 (5 bases each). Germline assignment: CDR1 SGHAT and CDR2 FQNNGV. This CDR3 is built from 14 residues. V shed 5 bases and J shed 7 bases, with 17 bases lying between them. The CDR3 DNA reads TGTGCCAGCAGCGGGGGACCCCTGTCTGGGACCCAGTACTTC. The encoded protein is CASSGGPLSGTQYF.

The chain recombines TRBV9 with TRBJ1-1, with 9 bases matching TRBD1. CDR1 and CDR2 from the germline V gene are SGDLS and YYNGEE. V shed 4 bases, J shed 3 bases, and the junction held 4 bases outside the gene matches. The CDR3 is 14 residues long. CDR3 in amino acids: CASSRTGADTEAFF. The CDR3 region has the DNA TGTGCCAGCAGCAGGACAGGGGCGGACACTGAAGCTTTCTTT.

The CDR3 region is CAWENRQGGEQYF. CDR3 sequence (DNA): TGTGCCTGGGAGAACAGACAGGGTGGTGAGCAGTACTTC. The gene calls are TRBV30 and TRBJ2-7, with TRBD1 identical over 7 bases. The trim removed 5 bases at V and 7 bases at J, leaving 11 bases unmatched. CDR3 length equals 13 residues. CDR1 and CDR2 (germline): GTSNPN, SVGIG (reference sequence).

As to this clone: The same CDR3 is also encoded by other DNA sequences in this sample. The chain's CDR3 is CASSLVIAGDYEQYF. The CDR3 region has the DNA TGCGCCAGCAGCTTGGTTATAGCGGGGGACTACGAGCAGTACTTC. The chain combines TRBV5-1 with TRBJ2-7, with 9 bases lining up with TRBD2. Germline assignment: CDR1 SGHRS and CDR2 YFSETQ. The V and J ends lost 0 bases and 3 bases, in that order; junction bases with no gene match: 4. The CDR3 runs to 15 residues. The full variable domain, completed using reference TRBV5-1 and TRBJ2-7, is KAGVTQTPRYLIKTRGQQVTLSCSPISGHRSVSWYQQTPGQGLQFLFEYFSETQRNKGNFPGRFSGRQFSNSRSEMNVSTLELGDSALYLCASSLVIAGDYEQYFGPGTRLTVT.

The V and J genes are TRBV28 and TRBJ2-5, with 8 bases lining up with TRBD1. The CDR3 length is 13 residues. V lost 5 bases, J lost 5 bases, and 4 bases stayed unmatched. Germline lookup yields CDR1 MDHEN and CDR2 SYDVKM. CDR3 in amino acids: CASSGQGEETQYF. The CDR3 bases are TGTGCCAGCAGTGGACAGGGCGAGGAGACCCAGTACTTC.

The V gene is TRBV12-5, the J gene TRBJ2-2; no reliable D call. The germline V and J ends were trimmed by 1 base and 6 bases, with 15 bases remaining between them. Germline values: CDR1 LGHNT, CDR2 FRNRAP. This CDR3 spans 16 amino acids. The CDR3 is CASGLDPGSRSGELFF. CDR3 DNA sequence: TGTGCTAGTGGTTTGGACCCAGGATCGCGGTCCGGGGAGCTGTTTTTT.

The chain joins TRBV7-2 to TRBJ1-5; 7 nucleotides match TRBD1. Trimming removed 5 bases from V and 5 bases from J; junction bases left unmatched: 12. Germline CDR1 SGHTA, CDR2 FQGNSA. The CDR3 is made up of 16 amino acids. In DNA form, the CDR3 reads TGTGCCAGCAGCCCGATCGGACAGGTCTACGATCAGCCCCAGCATTTT. Protein product: CASSPIGQVYDQPQHF. The variable domain in full, with the rest retrieved from reference TRBV7-2 and TRBJ1-5, is GAGVSQSPSNKVTEKGKDVELRCDPISGHTALYWYRQSLGQGLEFLIYFQGNSAPDKSGLPSDRFSAERTGGSVSTLTIQRTQQEDSAVYLCASSPIGQVYDQPQHFGDGTRLSIL.

J is TRBJ2-1 and V is TRBV9; D is undetermined. The CDR3 has 13 residues. Between the trimmed V and J ends, which lost 2 bases and 6 bases, there was a span of 9 bases. CDR1 SGDLS and CDR2 YYNGEE come from the germline V gene. The DNA for the CDR3 is TGTGCCAGCAGCGTCTCTAGTCTCAATGAGCAGTTCTTC. Its protein product is CASSVSSLNEQFF.

The genes are TRBV7-9 and TRBJ2-5; 8 bases agree with TRBD2. CDR3 length: 15 amino acids. Germline lookup yields CDR1 SEHNR and CDR2 FQNEAQ (reference sequence). V shed 0 bases and J 4 bases; nucleotides not matched to a gene: 4. CDR3 in amino acids: CASSLASGIGETQYF. The CDR3 DNA is TGTGCCAGCAGCTTAGCTAGCGGGATAGGAGAGACCCAGTACTTC. Using reference TRBV7-9 and TRBJ2-5 for the parts outside the CDR3, the full variable domain is DTGVSQNPRHKITKRGQNVTFRCDPISEHNRLYWYRQTLGQGPEFLTYFQNEAQLEKSRLLSDRFSAERPKGSFSTLEIQRTEQGDSAMYLCASSLASGIGETQYFGPGTRLLVL.

The chain carries TRBV5-8 and TRBJ2-4; possible D gene TRBD1, 5 bases. Germline lookup yields CDR1 SGHTS and CDR2 YDEGEE. V dropped 1 base and J dropped 1 base, with 12 bases sitting between them. The CDR3 spans 16 residues. The CDR3 DNA reads TGTGCCAGCAGCTTGTTGTGGCAGGGCGCCAAAAACATTCAGTACTTC. This translates into CASSLLWQGAKNIQYF.

The V call is TRBV27, the J call TRBJ2-7; D remains ambiguous. V was trimmed by 6 bases and J by 6 bases, leaving 27 bases between them. Germline assignment: CDR1 MNHEY and CDR2 SMNVEV (reference sequence). This CDR3 has 17 amino acids. CDR3 region: CASRSHLVKATFREQYF. In DNA form, the CDR3 reads TGTGCCAGCAGGTCACACCTCGTTAAGGCCACCTTCCGCGAGCAGTACTTC.

The gene calls are TRBV25-1 and TRBJ1-5; TRBD1 is a possible D gene (5 bases). Per germline, CDR1 MGHDK and CDR2 SYGVNS. V dropped 3 bases and J dropped 6 bases, with 12 bases sitting between them. There are 14 residues in the CDR3. This CDR3 reads CASSESRVVQPQHF. The CDR3 bases are TGTGCCAGCAGTGAGTCCAGGGTGGTTCAGCCCCAGCATTTT.

The chain couples TRBV19 to TRBJ1-5, with D perhaps matching TRBD1 (5 bases). V was clipped by 1 base and J by 2 bases, with 9 bases between them. CDR1 and CDR2 from the germline V gene are LNHDA and SQIVND (reference sequence). The CDR3 covers 15 residues. Written as DNA, the CDR3 is TGTGCCAGTAGTATAGTGGGGCCGGGCAATCAGCCCCAGCATTTT. Translating gives CASSIVGPGNQPQHF.

CDR3 in DNA: TGTGCCAGCAGCGTAGACCCGGGACAGCCCACCGGGGAGCTGTTTTTT. It encodes CASSVDPGQPTGELFF. The chain couples TRBV9 to TRBJ2-2; TRBD1 agrees at 7 bases. The germline CDR1 and CDR2 sequences are SGDLS and YYNGEE. The CDR3 is made up of 16 amino acids. The V and J ends lost 0 bases and 4 bases, in that order; junction bases with no gene match: 6.

The chain joins TRBV18 to TRBJ1-1; D not resolved. V gave up 5 bases and J gave up 1 base, with 8 bases separating them. Germline CDR1 KGHSH, CDR2 LQKENI. This CDR3 is built from 13 residues. Here the CDR3 reads CASSNFPNTEAFF. The CDR3 DNA reads as TGTGCCAGCTCAAATTTTCCGAACACTGAAGCTTTCTTT.

This chain connects TRBV5-1 to TRBJ2-5; D tentatively reads TRBD1 or TRBD2 (5 bases each). CDR3 length: 14 residues. The V end was cut by 4 bases, the J end by 1 base, with 11 bases between. Germline V gene lookup returns CDR1 SGHRS and CDR2 YFSETQ. The CDR3 spells CASSGGPRQETQYF. CDR3 sequence (DNA): TGCGCCAGCAGCGGGGGACCCCGCCAAGAGACCCAGTACTTC.

V and J are TRBV27 and TRBJ2-1; D might be TRBD1 (6 bases). Germline assignment: CDR1 MNHEY and CDR2 SMNVEV (reference sequence). CDR3 size: 16 residues. V lost 5 bases and J lost 9, with 23 bases in between. CDR3 DNA sequence: TGTGCCAGCAGTCCCTCGGCGGCGGCCCTACAGGGTGAGCAGTTCTTC. Translation gives CASSPSAAALQGEQFF.

J is TRBJ2-3 and V is TRBV5-1, with D perhaps given as TRBD1 or TRBD2 (6 bases each). Germline values: CDR1 SGHRS, CDR2 YFSETQ. V lost 2 bases and J 2 bases, leaving 12 bases between the germline ends. The CDR3 has 15 residues. CDR3 DNA sequence: TGCGCCAGCAGCTTAAATGGGGGGCTCACAGATACGCAGTATTTT. Translating it yields CASSLNGGLTDTQYF. The full variable domain, its missing parts supplied by reference TRBV5-1 and TRBJ2-3, is KAGVTQTPRYLIKTRGQQVTLSCSPISGHRSVSWYQQTPGQGLQFLFEYFSETQRNKGNFPGRFSGRQFSNSRSEMNVSTLELGDSALYLCASSLNGGLTDTQYFGPGTRLTVL.